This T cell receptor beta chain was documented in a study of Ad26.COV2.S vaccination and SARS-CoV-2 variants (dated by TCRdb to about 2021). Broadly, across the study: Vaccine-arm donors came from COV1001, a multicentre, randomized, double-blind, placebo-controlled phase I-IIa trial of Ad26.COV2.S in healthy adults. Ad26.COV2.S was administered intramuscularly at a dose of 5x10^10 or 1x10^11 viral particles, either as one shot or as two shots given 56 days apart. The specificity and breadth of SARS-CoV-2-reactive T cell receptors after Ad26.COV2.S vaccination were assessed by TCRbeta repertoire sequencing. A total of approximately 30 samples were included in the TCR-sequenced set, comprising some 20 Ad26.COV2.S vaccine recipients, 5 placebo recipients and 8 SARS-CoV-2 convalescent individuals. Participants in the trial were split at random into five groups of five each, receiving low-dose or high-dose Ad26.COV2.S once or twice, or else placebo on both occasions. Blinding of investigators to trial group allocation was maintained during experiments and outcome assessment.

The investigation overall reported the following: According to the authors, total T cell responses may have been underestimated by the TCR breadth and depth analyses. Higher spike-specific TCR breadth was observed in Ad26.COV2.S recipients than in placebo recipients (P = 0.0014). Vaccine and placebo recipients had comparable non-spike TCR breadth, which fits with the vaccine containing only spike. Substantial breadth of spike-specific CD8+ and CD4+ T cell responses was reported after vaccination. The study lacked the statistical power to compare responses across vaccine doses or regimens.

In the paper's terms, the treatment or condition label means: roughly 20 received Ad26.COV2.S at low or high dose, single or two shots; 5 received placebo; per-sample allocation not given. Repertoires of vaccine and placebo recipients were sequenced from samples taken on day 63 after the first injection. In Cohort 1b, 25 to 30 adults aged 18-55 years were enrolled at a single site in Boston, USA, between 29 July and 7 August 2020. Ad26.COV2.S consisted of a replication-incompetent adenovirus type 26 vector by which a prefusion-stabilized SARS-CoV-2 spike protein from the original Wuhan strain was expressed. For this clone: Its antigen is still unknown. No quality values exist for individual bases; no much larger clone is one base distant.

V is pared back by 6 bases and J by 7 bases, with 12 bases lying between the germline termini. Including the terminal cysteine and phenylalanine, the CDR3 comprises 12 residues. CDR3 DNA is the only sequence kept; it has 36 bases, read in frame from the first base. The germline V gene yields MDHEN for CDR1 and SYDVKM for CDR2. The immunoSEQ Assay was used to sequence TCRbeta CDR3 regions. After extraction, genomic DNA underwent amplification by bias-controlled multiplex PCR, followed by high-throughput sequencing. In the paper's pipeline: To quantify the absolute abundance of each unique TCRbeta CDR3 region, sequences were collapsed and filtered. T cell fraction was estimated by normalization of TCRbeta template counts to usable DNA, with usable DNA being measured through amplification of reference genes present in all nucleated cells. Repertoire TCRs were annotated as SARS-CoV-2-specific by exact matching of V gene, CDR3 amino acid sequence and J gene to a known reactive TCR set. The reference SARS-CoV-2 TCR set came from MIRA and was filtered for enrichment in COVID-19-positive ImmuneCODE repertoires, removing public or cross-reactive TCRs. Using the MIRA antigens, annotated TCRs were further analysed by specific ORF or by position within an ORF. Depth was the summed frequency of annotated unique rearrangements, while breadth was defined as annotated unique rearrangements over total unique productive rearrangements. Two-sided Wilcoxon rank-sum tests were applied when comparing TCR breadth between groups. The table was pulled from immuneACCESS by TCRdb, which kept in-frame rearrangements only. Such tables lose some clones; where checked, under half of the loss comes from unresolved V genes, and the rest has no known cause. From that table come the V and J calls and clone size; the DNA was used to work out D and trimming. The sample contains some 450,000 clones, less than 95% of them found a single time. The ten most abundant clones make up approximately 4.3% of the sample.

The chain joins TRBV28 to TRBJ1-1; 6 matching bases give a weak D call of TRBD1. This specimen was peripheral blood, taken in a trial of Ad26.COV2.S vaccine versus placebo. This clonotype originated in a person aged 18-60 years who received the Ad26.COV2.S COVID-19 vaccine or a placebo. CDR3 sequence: CASSYRVGEAFF. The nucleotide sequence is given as TGTGCCAGCAGCTACAGGGTCGGTGAAGCTTTCTTT.